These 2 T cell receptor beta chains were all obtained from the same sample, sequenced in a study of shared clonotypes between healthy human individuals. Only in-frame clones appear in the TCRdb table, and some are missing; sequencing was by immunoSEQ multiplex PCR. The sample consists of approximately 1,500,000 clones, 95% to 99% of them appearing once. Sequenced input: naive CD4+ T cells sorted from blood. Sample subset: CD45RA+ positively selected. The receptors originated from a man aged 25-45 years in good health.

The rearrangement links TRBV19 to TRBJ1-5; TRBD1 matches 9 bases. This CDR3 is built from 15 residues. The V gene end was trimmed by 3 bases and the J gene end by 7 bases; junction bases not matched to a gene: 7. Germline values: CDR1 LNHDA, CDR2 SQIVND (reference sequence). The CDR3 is CASSIGTGLGQPQHF. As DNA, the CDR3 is TGTGCCAGTAGTATTGGGACAGGGCTGGGCCAGCCCCAGCATTTT.

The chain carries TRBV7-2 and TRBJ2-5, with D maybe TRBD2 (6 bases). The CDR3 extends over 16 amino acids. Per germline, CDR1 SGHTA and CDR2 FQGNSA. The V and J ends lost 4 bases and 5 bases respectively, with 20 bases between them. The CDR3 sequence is CASSSGGRALGETQYF. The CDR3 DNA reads TGTGCCAGCAGCTCCGGGGGACGAGCGCTCGGCGAGACCCAGTACTTC.